This entry features one T cell receptor beta chain sequence. This clonotype was observed a handful of times. The specificity of this receptor is unknown. Base qualities were left out, and no much larger clone turns up one base away. The record originates from a study of post-analysis software for immune sequencing data (dated by TCRdb to between 2014 and 2017). General notes on the study: Disease courses on record covered relapsing-remitting, secondary progressive and progressive-relapsing multiple sclerosis, though some patients had no subtype annotation. The multiple sclerosis patient repertoires were compared with more than 9 previously published healthy control repertoires from donors aged 6 to 25 years. A subset of samples was prepared in parallel using single-end sample barcoding, then pooled and co-amplified after Illumina adapter ligation.

To demonstrate the VDJtools post-analysis software, the study profiled TCR beta repertoires from the peripheral blood of around 13 young patients with multiple sclerosis. The patients with multiple sclerosis were children and adolescents between roughly 6 and 17 years of age. Measured from the cysteine to the phenylalanine, the CDR3 is 16 residues long. CDR3 DNA only is kept here, 48 bases in frame from base 1. Deletion took 4 bases off V and 2 bases off J, with a span of 16 bases between the germline ends. CDR1 and CDR2 (LGHDT, YNNKEL) derive from the germline V gene (reference sequence). Libraries were made using PCR. TCRdb lists the instrument as Illumina HiSeq 2500. Unique molecular identifiers were incorporated into TCR beta cDNA libraries to reduce PCR and sequencing biases. Approximately 500,000 cDNA molecules were obtained per 1 to 10 million input T cells, so each molecule approximated one T cell. Patient libraries were prepared and sequenced with the same protocol used for the earlier healthy control dataset. Within a given batch, samples were prepared together, multiplexed and sequenced on the same HiSeq lane. The study's processing was this. Raw barcoded reads were processed with MIGEC, discarding single-read molecular identifier groups before consensus assembly and CDR3 extraction. VDJtools was used for post-analysis of the clonotype tables, with diversity normalized by down-sampling every dataset to the smallest sample size. To correct batch-related cross-sample contamination, repertoire overlap clustering matched CDR3 amino acid sequences but not nucleotide sequences. TCRdb reprocessed the public reads (quality trimming at Q25 with fastp, clone calling with MiXCR) and kept in-frame beta chains. Each entry is one CDR3 protein sequence, shown with its most common DNA and genes. These V and J calls originate from TCRdb's pipeline instead of the authors' own analysis. This sample is represented by about 500,000 distinct CDR3 sequences; approximately 45% of them were singletons. The top ten hold about 12% of the sample.

Beyond this particular receptor, the publication reports: Direct clustering with F measure revealed strong co-clustering of samples prepared in the same batch, which led to a batch-effect correction. Multiple sclerosis patients had significantly lower normalized Chao1 diversity than controls, a result that suggests substantial peripheral T-cell clonal expansion. The control group was slightly older than the multiple sclerosis patient group. Patients showed significantly higher frequencies than controls for a handful of TRBV segments, among them TRBV5-6, TRBV5-1 and TRBV20-1.

Here the chain combines TRBV3-1 and TRBJ2-3, with TRBD1 as a weak D call on 6 bases. Material: blood. The source of this sequence is a girl aged 5 to 17 with multiple sclerosis. Here is the DNA: TGTGCCAGCAGCCCCAGACAGGTCTCCTACACAGATACGCAGTATTTT. The resulting protein is CASSPRQVSYTDTQYF.